The 25 T cell receptor beta chains below come from one sample, sequenced in a study of control samples from healthy donors and cancer patients. Data came from immunoSEQ multiplex PCR; TCRdb stores just in-frame clones and leaves some out. The repertoire holds about 170,000 clones, with roughly 91% as singletons. Sample: blood. The source of these receptors is a woman aged 25-40 years in good health.

V usage is TRBV6-5 and J usage is TRBJ2-3, with 13 positions matching TRBD2. Per the germline V gene, CDR1 is MNHEY and CDR2 is SVGAGI. This CDR3 spans 15 amino acids. V was pared by 7 bases and J by 5 bases, with 6 bases of the junction left unmatched. The CDR3 sequence: CASTPLAGGLDTQYF. The CDR3 region has the DNA TGTGCCAGCACCCCACTAGCGGGAGGGTTAGATACGCAGTATTTT.

The chain has TRBV29-1 and TRBJ1-2; 7 bases fit TRBD1. Unmatched junction bases numbered 3, after V lost 4 bases and J lost 4 bases. The CDR3 has 12 residues. Germline V gene data show CDR1 as SQVTM and CDR2 as ANQGSEA. The CDR3 nucleotides read TGCAGCGTTGTACAGGGGAGCTATGGCTACACCTTC. Translated: CSVVQGSYGYTF.

The V gene is TRBV9, the J gene TRBJ2-2; 9 nucleotides align to TRBD1. The CDR3 spans 18 residues. V lost 4 bases to trimming and J lost 0 bases; unmatched junction nucleotides: 10. The germline V gene has CDR1 SGDLS and CDR2 YYNGEE. CDR3 in amino acids: CASSSGQGPYPNTGELFF. The DNA for the CDR3 is TGTGCCAGCAGCTCCGGACAGGGGCCCTACCCGAACACCGGGGAGCTGTTTTTT.

A word on this clone: In the same sample, other DNA sequences code for this CDR3. The rearrangement links TRBV5-1 to TRBJ1-3, with D possibly TRBD1 on 6 matching bases. Between the trimmed V and J ends, which lost 2 bases and 3 bases, there was a span of 6 bases. From germline, CDR1 is SGHRS and CDR2 YFSETQ. The CDR3 spans 13 residues. DNA of the CDR3: TGCGCCAGCAGCTTACAGGGTGGAAACACCATATATTTT. It encodes CASSLQGGNTIYF. The full variable domain, its missing parts supplied by reference TRBV5-1 and TRBJ1-3, is KAGVTQTPRYLIKTRGQQVTLSCSPISGHRSVSWYQQTPGQGLQFLFEYFSETQRNKGNFPGRFSGRQFSNSRSEMNVSTLELGDSALYLCASSLQGGNTIYFGEGSWLTVV.

The V call is TRBV5-6, the J call TRBJ2-3; the D gene is possibly TRBD2 (5 bases). V lost 2 bases, J lost 2 bases, and 9 bases lay in between. Germline V gives CDR1 SGHDT, CDR2 YYEEEE. The CDR3 is 14 residues long. As DNA, the CDR3 is TGTGCCAGCAGCTTATCAGCGGACACAGATACGCAGTATTTT. It yields the protein CASSLSADTDTQYF.

The V and J genes are TRBV20-1 and TRBJ2-7; TRBD2 aligns across 7 bases. The germline V gene encodes CDR1 DFQATT and CDR2 SNEGSKA (reference sequence). The CDR3 extends over 14 amino acids. Unmatched junction bases numbered 7, after V lost 3 bases and J lost 2 bases. This chain's CDR3 is CSASRRGRTYEQYF. CDR3 bases: TGCAGTGCTAGTCGGCGGGGGAGAACCTACGAGCAGTACTTC.

CDR3 protein: CASSQGEVSTGELFF. CDR3 DNA sequence: TGTGCCAGCAGCCAAGGAGAGGTCTCGACCGGGGAGCTGTTTTTT. The chain carries TRBV3-1 (or the pseudogene TRBV3-2) and TRBJ2-2; D is ambiguous. V lost 1 base, J lost 5 bases, and 11 bases lay in between. This CDR3 has 15 residues. The germline V gene has CDR1 LGHDT and CDR2 YNNKEL (reference sequence).

The chain has TRBV10-3 and TRBJ2-3; 9 bases match TRBD2. The ends lost 3 bases at V and 4 bases at J; junction bases unmatched: 5. The CDR3 totals 15 residues. Per germline, CDR1 ENHRY and CDR2 SYGVKD. The CDR3 sequence: CAISEGGGASDTQYF. The CDR3 region has the DNA TGTGCCATCAGTGAAGGCGGGGGGGCCTCAGATACGCAGTATTTT.

This clone came up once. The CDR3 loop reads CSVEDSDRASYNEQFF. The DNA for the CDR3 is TGCAGCGTTGAAGATTCGGACAGGGCTTCCTACAATGAGCAGTTCTTC. The V gene is TRBV29-1, the J gene TRBJ2-1; TRBD1 aligns across 8 bases. The CDR3 totals 16 residues. V shed 0 bases and J 1 base; nucleotides not matched to a gene: 5. Germline V gene lookup returns CDR1 SQVTM and CDR2 ANQGSEA.

This sequence joins TRBV19 and TRBJ1-2, with D possibly being TRBD1 (5 bases). This CDR3 has 13 residues. V was cut by 2 bases and J by 6 bases, with 10 bases left in between. Germline lookup yields CDR1 LNHDA and CDR2 SQIVND (reference sequence). This CDR3 is CASSIIGADGYTF. The CDR3, as DNA: TGTGCCAGTAGTATAATAGGGGCAGATGGCTACACCTTC.

V is TRBV6-1 and J is TRBJ2-3; 13 nucleotides match TRBD2. Trimming cost V 2 bases and J 6 bases; bases outside gene matches: 5. The CDR3 extends over 16 amino acids. Germline V gene sequence: CDR1 MNHNS, CDR2 SASEGT. CDR3 residues: CASSERLAGGWDTQYF. CDR3 sequence (DNA): TGTGCCAGCAGTGAACGACTAGCGGGGGGCTGGGATACGCAGTATTTT.

The chain recombines TRBV3-1 (or the pseudogene TRBV3-2) with TRBJ2-7; perhaps TRBD2 as D (6 bases). The CDR3 sequence is 16 residues long. CDR1 and CDR2 from the germline V gene are LGHDT and YNNKEL (reference sequence). V lost 1 base and J 0 bases, leaving 13 bases between the germline ends. The CDR3 coding sequence is TGTGCCAGCAGCCAAGGGAGGGGCAGGGCCTCCTACGAGCAGTACTTC. It translates to CASSQGRGRASYEQYF.

Worth noting for this clone: At the DNA level, this CDR3 is encoded by other sequences in the same sample as well. The CDR3 sequence is CASSLVGDTQYF. In nucleotides, the CDR3 is TGTGCCAGCAGCTTAGTGGGAGATACGCAGTATTTT. The V gene is TRBV7-9, the J gene TRBJ2-3, with D hard to call. Trimming pared 1 base from V and 5 bases from J, leaving 4 bases between. CDR3 length: 12 residues. Germline CDR1 is SEHNR and CDR2 is FQNEAQ (reference sequence).

The V and J genes are TRBV7-8 and TRBJ1-3; D remains unclear. There are 16 residues in the CDR3. Trimming stripped 2 bases from V and 0 bases from J, with 11 bases between. Germline lookup yields CDR1 SGHVS and CDR2 FQNEAQ. Written as DNA, the CDR3 is TGTGCCAGCAGCTTAATTCCGGACGGCTCTGGAAACACCATATATTTT. This gives the protein CASSLIPDGSGNTIYF.

This chain links TRBV19 with TRBJ1-1; no reliable D call. Germline-derived CDR1 and CDR2 are LNHDA and SQIVND (reference sequence). The V and J ends lost 8 bases and 1 base respectively, with 8 bases between them. The CDR3 spans 12 residues. CDR3 amino acids: CASARQNTEAFF. For the CDR3, the DNA is TGTGCCAGTGCCCGACAGAACACTGAAGCTTTCTTT.

As regards this clone: Other nucleotide sequences from this sample produce the same CDR3. Here the CDR3 DNA reads TGTGCCAGCCGCGACAGGGGATACGAGCAGTACTTC. Protein product: CASRDRGYEQYF. The rearrangement links TRBV6-5 to TRBJ2-7, with 8 bases fitting TRBD1. Germline V gene sequence: CDR1 MNHEY, CDR2 SVGAGI. J lost 4 bases, V lost 8 bases, and 4 bases had no gene match. CDR3 length: 12 amino acids.

The chain carries TRBV11-2 and TRBJ1-1, with 7 bases aligning to TRBD1. The germline V gene encodes CDR1 SGHAT and CDR2 FQNNGV. The CDR3 sequence is 14 residues long. After removal of 4 bases from V and 1 base from J, the junction contained 3 bases not matched to a gene. The CDR3 loop reads CASSSYRGNTEAFF. In DNA, the CDR3 is TGTGCCAGCAGCTCCTACAGGGGGAACACTGAAGCTTTCTTT.

The chain has TRBV28 and TRBJ1-2, with a possible D match to TRBD1 (6 bases). The CDR3 is made up of 14 amino acids. CDR1 and CDR2 from the germline V gene are MDHEN and SYDVKM. V was cut by 3 bases and J by 2 bases, with 10 bases left in between. The CDR3 protein is CASSFGTRNYGYTF. Written as DNA, the CDR3 is TGTGCCAGCAGTTTTGGGACAAGGAACTATGGCTACACCTTC.

V is TRBV4-1 and J is TRBJ1-6; D gene uncertain. Germline-derived CDR1 and CDR2 are MGHRA and YSYEKL. The CDR3 loop spans 15 amino acids. V dropped 0 bases and J dropped 7 bases, with 10 bases sitting between them. CDR3 nucleotides: TGCGCCAGCAGCCAAGACGGGCAACCAAATTCACCCCTCCACTTT. Translated, it gives CASSQDGQPNSPLHF.

The V and J genes are TRBV29-1 and TRBJ1-1; 7 bases line up with TRBD1. CDR1 is SQVTM, CDR2 ANQGSEA, per germline. This CDR3 comprises 12 residues. V lost 7 bases and J lost 6; bases outside the gene matches: 8. This CDR3 reads CSGSQGTAEAFF. CDR3 nucleotide sequence: TGCAGCGGCTCACAGGGGACGGCTGAAGCTTTCTTT.

The rearrangement uses TRBV18 and TRBJ2-7; tentatively, D is TRBD1 or TRBD2 (5 bases each). CDR3 length: 15 amino acids. Between the trimmed V and J ends, which lost 5 bases and 0 bases, there was a span of 14 bases. From germline, CDR1 is KGHSH and CDR2 LQKENI. CDR3 nucleotides: TGTGCCAGCTCAGAACAAGGGACGGTCTCCTACGAGCAGTACTTC. It yields the protein CASSEQGTVSYEQYF. The full variable domain, completed using reference TRBV18 and TRBJ2-7, is NAGVMQNPRHLVRRRGQEARLRCSPMKGHSHVYWYRQLPEEGLKFMVYLQKENIIDESGMPKERFSAEFPKEGPSILRIQQVVRGDSAAYFCASSEQGTVSYEQYFGPGTRLTVT.

J is TRBJ1-1 and V is TRBV7-3, with no clear D. The V end was cut by 5 bases, the J end by 1 base, with 14 bases between. This CDR3 region has 15 residues. Per the germline V gene, CDR1 is SGHTA and CDR2 is FQGTGA. The CDR3 DNA sequence: TGTGCCAGCAGCCTAGAATCGGACGGGAACACTGAAGCTTTCTTT. Protein product: CASSLESDGNTEAFF.

V gene TRBV6-5 combines with J gene TRBJ2-3, with unresolved D. The CDR3 runs 14 residues. The ends were cut back, 6 bases at V and 6 bases at J, with 16 bases in the middle. Germline V CDR1 and CDR2: MNHEY, SVGAGI. In DNA, the CDR3 is TGTGCCAGCAGCCGAGAGTTATGGGTGGATACGCAGTATTTT. Its translation: CASSRELWVDTQYF.

CDR3 protein: CASSTSTTYNEQFF. In DNA form, the CDR3 reads TGTGCCAGCAGCACATCTACTACCTACAATGAGCAGTTCTTC. The rearrangement uses TRBV9 and TRBJ2-1; D is uncertain. CDR3 size: 14 residues. The germline V gene encodes CDR1 SGDLS and CDR2 YYNGEE. V lost 4 bases and J 2 bases, leaving 10 bases between the germline ends.

This sequence joins TRBV7-9 and TRBJ1-2; D perhaps matches TRBD1 (6 bases). The CDR3 totals 16 residues. Trimming cost V 0 bases and J 2 bases, with 13 bases left between them. Germline V CDR1 and CDR2: SEHNR, FQNEAQ (reference sequence). CDR3 sequence reads: CASSLAFRGPNYGYTF. CDR3 sequence (DNA): TGTGCCAGCAGCTTAGCGTTCAGGGGCCCCAACTATGGCTACACCTTC.